This is a list of T cell receptor beta chains from one sample in a study of blood T cell repertoires in COVID-19. The method was immunoSEQ multiplex PCR; TCRdb's version includes in-frame clones alone and lacks a portion of them. The sample has roughly 300,000 clones, roughly 80% seen once. Sequenced sample: peripheral blood. Receptors were obtained from a human donor with COVID-19, enrolled during active disease. The donor label of this sample is uncertain. Each CDR3 is given with its conserved first and last residue. Where a row states a size, it is once, few, many or the class of an expanded clone; other rows omit it.

>NA|TRBJ1-1|TRBV20-1
CSASSPLRGNTEAFF
>few|TRBJ2-7|TRBV9
CASSVGLAGPYEQYF
>NA|TRBJ2-7|TRBV30
CAWRPGTSVEQYF
>NA|TRBJ2-1|TRBV7-3
CASSKRAPAGGPNEQFF
>NA|TRBJ1-4|TRBV28
CASSDTGSRLMELFF
>few|TRBJ1-2|TRBV27
CASSFDRVYGYTF
>NA|TRBJ2-3|TRBV27
CASSPGQGVDTQYF
>NA|TRBJ2-7|TRBV9
CASSAREGSYEQYF
>NA|TRBJ2-1|TRBV6-5
CASSYSSTRHNEQFF
>NA|TRBJ2-5|TRBV11-2
CASSLDGTTQETQYF
>once|TRBJ2-7|TRBV5-1
CASSQRLAGSYEQYF
>NA|TRBJ2-4|TRBV7-3
CASSLGSGVQNIQYF
>once|TRBJ2-7|TRBV12-3/TRBV12-4
CASSLQGTYEQYF
>NA|TRBJ1-1|TRBV5-1
CASSLEPGAIGEAFF
>NA|TRBJ2-7|TRBV27
CASSSGTSGRPVTYEQYF
>NA|TRBJ2-2|TRBV30
CAWSSGSITGELFF
>NA|TRBJ2-3|TRBV24-1
CATSDWTSGRAADTQYF
>NA|TRBJ1-5|TRBV7-2
CASSPGQGNQPQHF
>NA|TRBJ2-5|TRBV2
CASSAAGGPKTQYF
>NA|TRBJ2-7|TRBV6-5
CASSSSSRRIYEQYF
>NA|TRBJ1-6|TRBV19
CASSIGQGNSYNSPLHF
>NA|TRBJ1-3|TRBV9
CASSVDIGNTIYF
>few|TRBJ1-6|TRBV19
CASRYRGSPLHF